These 20 T cell receptor beta chains were all obtained from the same sample, sequenced in a study of blood T cells in healthy people across ages. The authors ran a second PCR of about 7 to 11 cycles using a sample-barcoded 5' primer and a J-beta primer mix. One entry per CDR3 protein results from TCRdb running MiXCR on the 5' RACE reads. Of about 1.4 million distinct CDR3 sequences in the sample, roughly 64% are singletons; the top ten hold more than 6%. Sequencing was performed on blood. These receptors were taken from a man between 18 and 35 years old in good health.

The rearrangement links TRBV5-1 to TRBJ2-1, with 12 bases fitting TRBD2. Germline V CDR1 and CDR2: SGHRS, YFSETQ. V was clipped by 1 base and J by 4 bases; unmatched bases: 12. This CDR3 has 19 residues. The CDR3 loop is CASSLSILAGGYLYNEQFF. Here the CDR3 DNA reads TGCGCCAGCAGCTTGAGTATACTAGCGGGGGGCTACCTATACAATGAGCAGTTCTTC.

The table lists this clonotype with a few counts. The chain carries TRBV6-1 and TRBJ1-6; the match to TRBD1 covers 7 bases. The germline gives CDR1 MNHNS, CDR2 SASEGT. The CDR3 covers 16 residues. V shed 2 bases and J 6 bases; nucleotides not matched to a gene: 7. CDR3 sequence: CASSETTGMGNSPLHF. DNA for the CDR3: TGTGCCAGCAGTGAAACGACAGGGATGGGTAATTCACCCCTCCACTTT.

This clonotype was detected a few times. The rearrangement joins TRBV19 to TRBJ2-1; 9 bases are a match to TRBD1. With V trimmed by 6 bases and J by 9 bases, 15 bases remained unmatched. CDR3 size: 16 residues. The germline V gene encodes CDR1 LNHDA and CDR2 SQIVND (reference sequence). This chain's CDR3 is CASRSYGTGLSIEQFF. In nucleotides, the CDR3 is TGTGCCAGTAGATCATACGGGACAGGGCTGTCCATTGAGCAGTTCTTC.

The chain couples TRBV6-5 to TRBJ1-1, with D perhaps TRBD1 (5 bases). Trimming cost V 2 bases and J 4 bases, with 14 bases left between them. Germline CDR1 is MNHEY and CDR2 is SVGAGI. This CDR3 is built from 15 residues. The CDR3 loop reads CASSYGGGRTTEAFF. CDR3 coding DNA: TGTGCCAGCAGTTACGGGGGAGGGAGGACCACTGAAGCTTTCTTT.

In its sample, this clonotype was seen a few times. The rearrangement uses TRBV5-5 and TRBJ2-3, with D possibly being TRBD2 (5 bases). The CDR3 has 15 amino acids. Trimming stripped 0 bases from V and 2 bases from J, with 10 bases between. Germline-derived CDR1 and CDR2 are SGHKS and YYEKEE (reference sequence). The CDR3 sequence: CASSLVNGNTDTQYF. CDR3 DNA: TGTGCCAGCAGCTTGGTGAACGGGAACACAGATACGCAGTATTTT.

The V gene is TRBV7-9, the J gene TRBJ1-6; D is unclear. The CDR3 length is 12 residues. The germline V gene encodes CDR1 SEHNR and CDR2 FQNEAQ (reference sequence). The V gene lost 5 bases and the J gene lost 10 bases, with 9 bases spanning the gap. DNA for the CDR3: TGTGCCAGCAGCCATCCCACCTCACCCCTCCACTTT. It codes for CASSHPTSPLHF.

The chain combines TRBV5-1 with TRBJ1-6; tentative D call: TRBD1 (5 bases). Germline CDR1 reads SGHRS; CDR2 reads YFSETQ. V was trimmed by 1 base and J by 9 bases, leaving 11 bases between them. CDR3 length: 14 amino acids. CDR3 sequence: CASSLPGYASPLHF. CDR3 sequence (DNA): TGCGCCAGCAGCTTGCCAGGGTATGCTTCACCCCTCCACTTT.

This clonotype has only a few counts. The gene calls are TRBV6-5 and TRBJ1-2; 11 positions match TRBD1. Unmatched junction bases numbered 7, after V lost 2 bases and J lost 5 bases. This CDR3 has 16 amino acids. The V gene's germline CDR1 is MNHEY and CDR2 SVGAGI. The DNA for the CDR3 is TGTGCCAGCAGTTACGTCCGGACAGGGGGCGGGTATGGCTACACCTTC. Translation gives CASSYVRTGGGYGYTF.

This clonotype was seen only a few times. The chain employs TRBV27 and TRBJ2-3; 10 bases map to TRBD2. The CDR3 loop spans 15 amino acids. Trimming cost V 5 bases and J 6 bases; bases outside gene matches: 8. The germline V gene encodes CDR1 MNHEY and CDR2 SMNVEV (reference sequence). CDR3 nucleotide sequence: TGTGCCAGCAGTAGGATAGCGGGGGGTGTGGATACGCAGTATTTT. Translating it yields CASSRIAGGVDTQYF.

V and J are TRBV20-1 and TRBJ2-3; D remains ambiguous. The CDR3 consists of 12 residues. V was trimmed by 1 base and J by 4 bases, leaving 6 bases between them. The germline V gene has CDR1 DFQATT and CDR2 SNEGSKA (reference sequence). The CDR3 reads CSARVAADTQYF. As DNA, the CDR3 is TGCAGTGCTAGAGTGGCCGCAGATACGCAGTATTTT.

Of note for this clonotype: This may stem from a read error, because a much larger clone lies one nucleotide away. This chain uses TRBV20-1 with TRBJ2-7, with D unclear. With 2 bases removed from V and 6 bases from J, the gap between germline ends came to 17 bases. CDR3 length: 14 residues. Germline V gene sequence: CDR1 DFQATT, CDR2 SNEGSKA (reference sequence). The CDR3 here is CSARFPQASSEQYF. CDR3 DNA sequence: TGCAGTGCTAGATTTCCCCAGGCTTCATCCGAGCAGTACTTC.

This clonotype was detected only once. V gene TRBV7-2 combines with J gene TRBJ1-3; no clear D gene. The CDR3 is 17 residues long. Trimming removed 5 bases from V and 0 bases from J, with 17 bases in between. Germline V lookup: CDR1 SGHTA, CDR2 FQGNSA. The CDR3 DNA follows: TGTGCCAGCAGCCAAGAATCCTGGAGAGCCTCTGGAAACACCATATATTTT. It is translated as CASSQESWRASGNTIYF.

The rearrangement joins TRBV12-3 or TRBV12-4 to TRBJ2-6; D not certain. Trimming pared 4 bases from V and 0 bases from J, leaving 10 bases between. The CDR3 sequence is 16 residues long. The CDR3 sequence is CASSSTVSSGANVLTF. In DNA form, the CDR3 reads TGTGCCAGCAGTTCGACGGTTAGCTCTGGGGCCAACGTCCTGACTTTC.

About this clonotype: Given a much more abundant clone one base away, this may be a read error. This chain links TRBV25-1 with TRBJ2-5; the D gene could be TRBD1 or TRBD2 (5 bases each). The V end lost 6 bases, the J end lost 7 bases, and 6 bases lay between the germline ends. The CDR3 has 10 residues. Germline CDR1 reads MGHDK; CDR2 reads SYGVNS. CDR3 in amino acids: CASRGVTQYF. The CDR3 coding sequence is TGTGCCAGCAGGGGGGTGACCCAGTACTTC.

This clonotype has a handful of counts. The gene calls are TRBV27 and TRBJ1-2; D gene uncertain. Germline assignment: CDR1 MNHEY and CDR2 SMNVEV (reference sequence). The CDR3 is 15 amino acids. V was cut by 1 base and J by 5 bases, with 14 bases left in between. The CDR3 DNA reads as TGTGCCAGCAGTTTATGGGGATTAGCAGAATATGGCTACACCTTC. Residues: CASSLWGLAEYGYTF.

The genes are TRBV11-2 and TRBJ1-1, with a possible D match to TRBD1 (5 bases). This CDR3 is 18 amino acids long. In germline, CDR1 is SGHAT, CDR2 FQNNGV. Between the trimmed V and J ends, which lost 2 bases and 0 bases, there was a span of 19 bases. The chain's CDR3 is CASSLPRAGWRMNTEAFF. The CDR3 bases are TGTGCCAGCAGCTTACCCCGTGCAGGGTGGCGCATGAACACTGAAGCTTTCTTT.

This clonotype was detected only a few times. The chain uses TRBV7-2 and TRBJ2-1; TRBD2 matches at 16 bases. Germline V gene lookup returns CDR1 SGHTA and CDR2 FQGNSA. V gave up 5 bases and J gave up 7 bases; unmatched junction bases: 5. The CDR3 loop spans 16 amino acids. The CDR3 sequence is CASSPPGLAGGNEQFF. Here the CDR3 DNA reads TGTGCCAGCAGCCCGCCGGGACTAGCGGGAGGGAATGAGCAGTTCTTC. The full variable domain, with the rest looked up from reference TRBV7-2 and TRBJ2-1, is GAGVSQSPSNKVTEKGKDVELRCDPISGHTALYWYRQSLGQGLEFLIYFQGNSAPDKSGLPSDRFSAERTGGSVSTLTIQRTQQEDSAVYLCASSPPGLAGGNEQFFGPGTRLTVL.

As DNA, the CDR3 is TGTGCCAGCCAGGGTGGCGGGGAGCTGTTTTTT. Encoded protein: CASQGGGELFF. The chain has TRBV2 and TRBJ2-2; a weak D match, TRBD1 (5 bases). The CDR3 has 11 amino acids. Deletions cut 8 bases from V and 7 bases from J, with 8 bases between. CDR1 is SNHLY, CDR2 FYNNEI, per germline.

The chain couples TRBV20-1 to TRBJ2-4; 8 bases agree with TRBD1. The J call is doubtful: the DNA matches TRBJ2-7 better. CDR1 DFQATT and CDR2 SNEGSKA come from the germline V gene (reference sequence). The CDR3 length is 13 residues. CDR3 protein: CSARLGQGYEQYF. CDR3 DNA sequence: TGCAGTGCTAGGTTAGGACAGGGATACGAGCAGTACTTC.

In nucleotides, the CDR3 is TGCGCCAGCAGCCAAAACAGGGGGAGGGCCTACGAGCAGTACTTC. Protein sequence: CASSQNRGRAYEQYF. V is TRBV4-1 and J is TRBJ2-4; TRBD1 is a possible D gene (8 bases). The DNA end is more similar to TRBJ2-7, so the J call may be wrong. The length of the CDR3 is 15 residues. Germline V gene lookup returns CDR1 MGHRA and CDR2 YSYEKL.